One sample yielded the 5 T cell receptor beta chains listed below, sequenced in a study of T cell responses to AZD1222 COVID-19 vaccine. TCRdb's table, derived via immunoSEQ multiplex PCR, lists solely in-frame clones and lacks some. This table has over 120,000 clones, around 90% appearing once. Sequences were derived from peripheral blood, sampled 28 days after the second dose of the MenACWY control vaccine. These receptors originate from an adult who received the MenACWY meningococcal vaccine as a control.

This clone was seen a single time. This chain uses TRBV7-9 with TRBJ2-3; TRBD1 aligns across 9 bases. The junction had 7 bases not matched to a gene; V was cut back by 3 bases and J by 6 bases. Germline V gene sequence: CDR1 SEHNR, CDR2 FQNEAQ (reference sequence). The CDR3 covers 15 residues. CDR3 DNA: TGTGCCAGCAGCTTCAGGACAGGGGAGGGGGATACGCAGTATTTT. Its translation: CASSFRTGEGDTQYF.

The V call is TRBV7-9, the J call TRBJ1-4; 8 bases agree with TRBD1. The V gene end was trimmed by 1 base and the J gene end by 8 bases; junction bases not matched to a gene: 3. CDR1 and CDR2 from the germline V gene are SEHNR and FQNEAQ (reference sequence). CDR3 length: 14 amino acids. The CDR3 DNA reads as TGTGCCAGCAGCTTAGGGACAGGGAACGAAAAACTGTTTTTT. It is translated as CASSLGTGNEKLFF.

The CDR3 DNA reads TGTGCCAGCAGCCTTCGACAGGGGCTGCGCGCCGGGGAGCTGTTTTTT. As protein: CASSLRQGLRAGELFF. The chain uses TRBV7-8 and TRBJ2-2; TRBD1 matches 8 bases. The CDR3 consists of 16 residues. V shed 5 bases, J shed 6 bases, and the junction held 11 bases outside the gene matches. In germline, CDR1 is SGHVS, CDR2 FQNEAQ. Full variable domain (outside the CDR3, taken from reference TRBV7-8 and TRBJ2-2): GAGVSQSPRYKVAKRGQDVALRCDPISGHVSLFWYQQALGQGPEFLTYFQNEAQLDKSGLPSDRFFAERPEGSVSTLKIQRTQQEDSAVYLCASSLRQGLRAGELFFGEGSRLTVL.

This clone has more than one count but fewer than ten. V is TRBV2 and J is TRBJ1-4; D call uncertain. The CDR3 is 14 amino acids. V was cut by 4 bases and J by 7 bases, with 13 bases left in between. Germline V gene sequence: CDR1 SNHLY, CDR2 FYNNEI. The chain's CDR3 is CASSVAGPPEKLFF. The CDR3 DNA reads TGTGCCAGCAGTGTGGCTGGGCCCCCTGAAAAACTGTTTTTT. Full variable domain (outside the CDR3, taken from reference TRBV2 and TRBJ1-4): EPEVTQTPSHQVTQMGQEVILRCVPISNHLYFYWYRQILGQKVEFLVSFYNNEISEKSEIFDDQFSVERPDGSNFTLKIRSTKLEDSAMYFCASSVAGPPEKLFFGSGTQLSVL.

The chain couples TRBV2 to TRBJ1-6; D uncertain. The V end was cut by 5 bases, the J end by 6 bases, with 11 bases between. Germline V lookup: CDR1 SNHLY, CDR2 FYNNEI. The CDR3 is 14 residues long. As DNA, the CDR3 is TGTGCCAGCAGTAAGAATCCGACTAATTCACCCCTCCACTTT. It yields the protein CASSKNPTNSPLHF.